A selection of T cell receptor beta chains follows, all from one sample in a study of OX40 agonist ivuxolimab in advanced cancers. Profiled with immunoSEQ multiplex PCR; TCRdb holds only in-frame clones, not every one. The data contain more than 9,000 clones, 76% of them singletons. Specimen: CD4+ or CD8+ T cells sorted from blood, collected in a trial of the OX40 agonist ivuxolimab. These receptors all stem from an adult with an advanced solid tumor such as melanoma, head and neck, liver or kidney cancer. Both conserved end residues are part of each CDR3. A D gene is named only where the DNA matches it firmly. Only part of the rows carry a size: once, few, many, or a class if the clone is expanded.

d_call | j_call | v_call | clone_size | cdr3_aa | cdr3_nt
. | TRBJ1-2 | TRBV6-5 | . | CASSYSPGNYGYTF | TGTGCCAGCAGTTACTCACCGGGGAACTATGGCTACACCTTC
. | TRBJ2-7 | TRBV27 | . | CASSLSDGSYEQYF | TGTGCCAGCAGTTTATCGGACGGCTCCTACGAGCAGTACTTC
TRBD2 | TRBJ2-1 | TRBV9 | . | CASSPPAGLSYNEQFF | TGTGCCAGCAGCCCCCCAGCGGGGCTCTCCTACAATGAGCAGTTCTTC
. | TRBJ1-6 | TRBV4-3 | . | CASSQDPGYNSPLHF | TGCGCCAGCAGCCAAGACCCTGGGTATAATTCACCCCTCCACTTT
. | TRBJ2-6 | TRBV19 | once | CASSPTGYWSSGANVLTF | TGTGCCAGTAGTCCCACAGGGTACTGGTCCTCTGGGGCCAACGTCCTGACTTTC
. | TRBJ1-2 | TRBV6-5 | few | CASSYERDLRGYTF | TGTGCCAGCAGTTACGAGAGAGACCTGAGAGGCTACACCTTC
TRBD1 | TRBJ2-7 | TRBV28 | . | CASSKTGYLAYEQYF | TGTGCCAGCAGTAAGACAGGGTATCTAGCCTACGAGCAGTACTTC
TRBD2 | TRBJ2-7 | TRBV6-6 | few | CASSPLSGGDEQYF | TGTGCCAGCAGCCCACTTAGCGGGGGGGACGAGCAGTACTTC
TRBD2 | TRBJ2-3 | TRBV25-1 | . | CASGTGTSGGYGGDTQYF | TGTGCCAGCGGTACCGGGACTAGCGGGGGCTACGGCGGGGATACGCAGTATTTT
TRBD1 | TRBJ2-2 | TRBV19 | . | CASSPGGVAGELFF | TGTGCCAGTAGCCCAGGGGGCGTAGCCGGGGAGCTGTTTTTT
. | TRBJ2-7 | TRBV9 | . | CASSVGTEPLDEQYF | TGTGCCAGCAGCGTAGGCACAGAACCTTTGGACGAGCAGTACTTC
TRBD2 | TRBJ2-1 | TRBV6-6 | . | CASSSGLAAYNEQFF | TGTGCCAGCAGTTCGGGACTAGCGGCCTACAATGAGCAGTTCTTC
. | TRBJ1-4 | TRBV4-3 | . | CASSQEGQGLNELFF | TGCGCCAGCAGCCAAGAGGGGCAGGGACTAAACGAACTGTTTTTT
TRBD2 | TRBJ2-4 | TRBV7-2 | once | CASSFGGGAGKNIQYF | TGTGCCAGCAGCTTTGGCGGGGGGGCCGGCAAAAACATTCAGTACTTC
TRBD1 | TRBJ1-2 | TRBV12-5 | . | CASGLVQGGLYGYTF | TGTGCTAGTGGTTTGGTCCAGGGGGGACTCTATGGCTACACCTTC
. | TRBJ2-1 | TRBV18 | . | CASSPSDVRSYNEQFF | TGTGCCAGCTCACCATCTGACGTGAGATCCTACAATGAGCAGTTCTTC
TRBD1 | TRBJ1-3 | TRBV28 | . | CASTRPGQGNTIYF | TGTGCCAGCACCCGACCGGGACAGGGAAACACCATATATTTT
. | TRBJ1-4 | TRBV11-2 | . | CASSFRRGTATNEKLFF | TGTGCCAGCAGCTTCCGCCGAGGGACGGCAACTAATGAAAAACTGTTTTTT
TRBD1 | TRBJ2-3 | TRBV7-9 | . | CASSSGQGSTDTQYF | TGTGCCAGCAGCTCGGGACAGGGGAGCACAGATACGCAGTATTTT
TRBD1 | TRBJ2-7 | TRBV30 | . | CACGQGGVYEQYF | TGTGCCTGTGGACAGGGGGGGGTCTACGAGCAGTACTTC
. | TRBJ1-6 | TRBV4-1 | large | CASSPRQVLSSYNSPLHF | TGCGCCAGCAGCCCGAGACAGGTTCTGAGCTCCTATAATTCACCCCTCCACTTT
. | TRBJ1-5 | TRBV9 | . | CASSVGVLGSNQPQHF | TGTGCCAGCAGCGTAGGCGTGCTGGGGAGCAATCAGCCCCAGCATTTT
. | TRBJ1-6 | TRBV7-9 | . | CASSLGDSPLHF | TGTGCCAGCAGCCTGGGCGATTCACCCCTCCACTTT
. | TRBJ2-7 | TRBV7-6 | . | CASSSPVEIMDEQYF | TGTGCCAGCAGCTCTCCGGTAGAGATAATGGACGAGCAGTACTTC
. | TRBJ1-1 | TRBV5-1 | once | CASSLGVVMNTEAFF | TGCGCCAGCAGCTTGGGGGTGGTCATGAACACTGAAGCTTTCTTT
. | TRBJ1-6 | TRBV6-1 | . | CASSEFLGGNGDSPLHF | TGTGCCAGCAGTGAATTTCTTGGAGGGAATGGGGATTCACCCCTCCACTTT
. | TRBJ1-2 | TRBV9 | . | CASSVSQGSGYTF | TGTGCCAGCAGCGTGAGCCAGGGTAGTGGCTACACCTTC
TRBD1 | TRBJ1-5 | TRBV5-1 | . | CASSLTGGEQPQHF | TGCGCCAGCAGCTTGACAGGGGGCGAACAGCCCCAGCATTTT
. | TRBJ1-1 | TRBV7-6 | . | CASSRLGNTEAFF | TGTGCCAGCAGCCGTTTGGGGAACACTGAAGCTTTCTTT
. | TRBJ1-5 | TRBV2 | . | CASSETSPGYQPQHF | TGTGCCAGCAGTGAAACCTCCCCAGGGTATCAGCCCCAGCATTTT
TRBD1 | TRBJ2-2 | TRBV10-3 | few | CAISQGTGVNTGELFF | TGTGCCATCAGCCAAGGTACAGGGGTTAACACCGGGGAGCTGTTTTTT
. | TRBJ1-6 | TRBV5-1 | . | CARLLGMGSPLHF | TGCGCCAGGCTTCTGGGGATGGGGTCACCCCTCCACTTT
TRBD1 | TRBJ2-1 | TRBV5-1 | . | CASSFGDRDRNEQFF | TGCGCCAGCAGCTTTGGGGACAGGGACCGCAATGAGCAGTTCTTC
. | TRBJ2-1 | TRBV5-6 | once | CASSRPTRNEQFF | TGTGCCAGCAGCCGGCCGACTCGGAATGAGCAGTTCTTC
. | TRBJ2-7 | TRBV10-3 | . | CAISESEVRGYEQYF | TGTGCCATCAGTGAGTCGGAGGTCCGGGGGTACGAGCAGTACTTC
. | TRBJ1-4 | TRBV7-9 | . | CASSPGTTANEKLFF | TGTGCCAGCAGCCCAGGGACAACCGCTAATGAAAAACTGTTTTTT
TRBD1 | TRBJ1-2 | TRBV7-9 | . | CASSFRGDWENYGYTF | TGTGCCAGCAGCTTCAGGGGGGATTGGGAAAACTATGGCTACACCTTC
TRBD2 | TRBJ2-2 | TRBV5-1 | . | CASSRTSGGAGGELFF | TGCGCCAGCAGCCGTACTAGCGGGGGGGCCGGCGGGGAGCTGTTTTTT
. | TRBJ1-1 | TRBV7-9 | . | CASSLDSSEAFF | TGTGCCAGCTCCCTAGACTCGTCTGAAGCTTTCTTT
TRBD1 | TRBJ1-1 | TRBV2 | . | CASGDRGSEAFF | TGTGCCAGCGGGGACAGGGGGTCCGAAGCTTTCTTT
. | TRBJ2-1 | TRBV7-9 | . | CASSLVQGGGEQFF | TGTGCCAGCAGCTTAGTGCAGGGTGGTGGTGAGCAGTTCTTC
. | TRBJ1-2 | TRBV7-9 | . | CASSLGGAPAYGYTF | TGTGCCAGCAGCTTAGGGGGGGCGCCGGCCTATGGCTACACCTTC
. | TRBJ2-2 | TRBV19 | once | CAIGGENTGELFF | TGTGCCATTGGGGGAGAGAACACCGGGGAGCTGTTTTTT
TRBD1 | TRBJ2-7 | TRBV14 | . | CASSPGTASSYEQYF | TGTGCCAGCAGCCCAGGGACAGCTAGCTCCTACGAGCAGTACTTC
. | TRBJ1-2 | TRBV4-2 | . | CASSQVSRDGYTF | TGTGCCAGCAGCCAAGTTAGTAGGGATGGCTACACCTTC
TRBD1 | TRBJ1-3 | TRBV7-6 | . | CASSSLDRAGNTIYF | TGTGCCAGCAGCTCCCTGGACAGGGCTGGAAACACCATATATTTT
. | TRBJ2-3 | TRBV6-6 | few | CASSYGSSPADTQYF | TGTGCCAGCAGTTACGGGTCGAGCCCGGCAGATACGCAGTATTTT
. | TRBJ1-1 | TRBV7-9 | . | CATLMTAEAFF | TGTGCCACCCTAATGACCGCTGAAGCTTTCTTT
. | TRBJ1-6 | TRBV5-8 | . | CASSSGHSISPLHF | TGTGCCAGCAGCTCCGGACATTCTATATCACCCCTCCACTTT
TRBD1 | TRBJ1-2 | TRBV7-9 | . | CASSRQGNGYTF | TGTGCCAGCAGCCGACAGGGTAATGGCTACACCTTC
. | TRBJ1-4 | TRBV5-4 | . | CASSAGGQTNNEKLFF | TGTGCCAGCAGCGCCGGCGGACAGACAAATAATGAAAAACTGTTTTTT
TRBD1 | TRBJ1-3 | TRBV5-1 | . | CASSPRDRSSGNTIYF | TGCGCCAGCAGCCCCCGGGACAGATCCTCTGGAAACACCATATATTTT
TRBD1 | TRBJ2-3 | TRBV19 | . | CASSIGTGVRDTQYF | TGTGCCAGTAGTATAGGGACAGGGGTCCGCGATACGCAGTATTTT
TRBD2 | TRBJ2-5 | TRBV2 | . | CASRLPSGEETQYF | TGTGCCAGCAGACTCCCTAGCGGGGAAGAGACCCAGTACTTC
TRBD1 | TRBJ2-7 | TRBV5-1 | . | CASSLGGQVYEQYF | TGCGCCAGCAGCTTGGGGGGACAGGTTTACGAGCAGTACTTC
TRBD2 | TRBJ2-1 | TRBV2 | . | CASSEDIKGGDNEQFF | TGTGCCAGCAGTGAAGATATAAAGGGAGGGGACAATGAGCAGTTCTTC
. | TRBJ2-5 | TRBV30 | few | CAWSDGTLQETQYF | TGTGCCTGGAGTGACGGGACACTCCAAGAGACCCAGTACTTC